A single T cell receptor (beta chain) is shown here with its context. Its antigen is not identified. The junction shows a germline mismatch at one end, possibly a read error. These data are taken from a study of molecular identifiers for immune sequencing clone quantification. Germline CDR1 and CDR2: SGHRS and YFSETQ. The CDR3 contains 14 residues. Study-level findings and limits: Spiked-in Jurkat TCR RNA corresponding to one cell was reported as detectable against around 1 million naive cells.

Sorted naive CD8 T cells were those defined as CD8+CD4-CCR7+CD45RA+. The authors built bulk TCR libraries by previously described methods with listed TCR primers. TCRdb passed the PCR reads through MiXCR, listing each CDR3 protein once. Of about 640,000 distinct CDR3 sequences listed, around 20% are singletons. The sequence was collected from a human donor in good health. Some libraries in this study had Jurkat cell RNA spiked in. The rearrangement uses TRBV5-1 and TRBJ1-2; 12 bases fit TRBD1. The specimen sequenced was naive CD8+ T cells from blood, with Jurkat cell RNA spiked in. Subset specified: FACS-sorted CD8+CD4-CCR7+CD45RA+ naive T cells. The CDR3 region is CASSPGQGAKGYAF. As DNA, the CDR3 is TGCGCCAGCAGCCCGGGACAGGGGGCGAAGGGCTACGCCTTC.